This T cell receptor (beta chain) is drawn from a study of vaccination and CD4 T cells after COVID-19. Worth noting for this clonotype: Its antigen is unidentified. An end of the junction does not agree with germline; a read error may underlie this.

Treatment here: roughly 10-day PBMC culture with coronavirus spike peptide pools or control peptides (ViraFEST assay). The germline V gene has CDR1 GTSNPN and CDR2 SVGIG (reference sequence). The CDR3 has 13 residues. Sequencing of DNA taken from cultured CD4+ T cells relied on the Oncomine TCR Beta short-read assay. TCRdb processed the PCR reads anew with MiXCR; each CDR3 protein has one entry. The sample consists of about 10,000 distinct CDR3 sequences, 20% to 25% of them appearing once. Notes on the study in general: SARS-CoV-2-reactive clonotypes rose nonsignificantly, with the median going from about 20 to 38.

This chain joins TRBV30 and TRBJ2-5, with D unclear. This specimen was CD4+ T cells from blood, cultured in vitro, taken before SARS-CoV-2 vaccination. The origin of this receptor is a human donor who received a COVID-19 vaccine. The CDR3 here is CAWGVWQQETQYF. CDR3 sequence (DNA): TGTGCCTGGGGTGTGTGGCAGCAAGAGACCCAGTACTTC.